Shown below are 32 T cell receptor beta chains from a single sample sequenced in a study of blood T cell repertoires in COVID-19. Profiled with immunoSEQ multiplex PCR; TCRdb holds only in-frame clones, not every one. The data hold some 15,000 clones, with 88% observed a single time. Material: peripheral blood. The source of these receptors is a human donor in a cohort sampled during active COVID-19.

The chain uses TRBV28 and TRBJ2-7; weak D call: TRBD2 (6 bases). Trimming removed 1 base at V and 2 bases at J, with 15 bases between. Germline CDR1 is MDHEN and CDR2 is SYDVKM. The CDR3 is made up of 16 amino acids. The CDR3 DNA sequence: TGTGCCAGCAGTTTATCACCAAGGGACTTTACCTACGAGCAGTACTTC. It encodes CASSLSPRDFTYEQYF.

The chain has TRBV4-2 and TRBJ2-1; the D gene is possibly TRBD1 (5 bases). Germline CDR1 is LGHNA and CDR2 is YNFKEQ. V was shortened by 3 bases and J by 0 bases, with 12 bases between the two germline ends. CDR3 length: 16 amino acids. CDR3 sequence reads: CASSHQDRGSYNEQFF. DNA for the CDR3: TGTGCCAGCAGCCACCAAGACAGAGGCTCCTACAATGAGCAGTTCTTC.

The chain uses TRBV5-1 and TRBJ1-2; 7 bases match TRBD1. V was pared by 0 bases and J by 8 bases, with 4 bases of the junction left unmatched. Germline loops: CDR1 SGHRS, CDR2 YFSETQ. The CDR3 totals 13 residues. CDR3 in amino acids: CASSLVVGGGYTF. The CDR3 nucleotides read TGCGCCAGCAGCTTGGTGGTAGGGGGCGGCTACACCTTC.

The chain combines TRBV11-2 with TRBJ1-2; a weak D match, TRBD1 (5 bases). The CDR3 totals 14 residues. Germline CDR1 is SGHAT and CDR2 is FQNNGV. V was trimmed by 5 bases and J by 8 bases, leaving 18 bases between them. In DNA, the CDR3 is TGTGCCAGCAGCCCTCGGCAGGGTCGAGGCGGCTACACCTTC. Its translation is CASSPRQGRGGYTF.

In this sample, this clone turned up once. The chain recombines TRBV19 with TRBJ2-2; 7 bases line up with TRBD1. Germline CDR1 is LNHDA and CDR2 is SQIVND (reference sequence). V dropped 10 bases and J dropped 3; count of bases not matched to a gene: 5. The CDR3 length is 13 residues. Here the CDR3 reads CAMGQPYTGELFF. CDR3 nucleotides: TGTGCCATGGGACAGCCGTACACCGGGGAGCTGTTTTTT.

The chain links TRBV5-6 to TRBJ1-1, with no clear D. Germline V CDR1 and CDR2: SGHDT, YYEEEE. V dropped 1 base and J dropped 0 bases, with 4 bases sitting between them. This CDR3 is 13 amino acids long. CDR3 region: CASSLLLNTEAFF. The CDR3, as DNA: TGTGCCAGCAGCTTGTTATTGAACACTGAAGCTTTCTTT.

The chain carries TRBV4-1 and TRBJ2-5; 7 positions match TRBD2. CDR3 length: 14 residues. Germline V gene data show CDR1 as MGHRA and CDR2 as YSYEKL. Unmatched junction bases numbered 10, after V lost 3 bases and J lost 9 bases. The CDR3 bases are TGCGCCAGCAGCCAGGCGGAGCTGGGAGGGGCCCAGTACTTC. Translation: CASSQAELGGAQYF.

This chain's CDR3 is CASSPGAALAASSYEQYF. The CDR3, as DNA: TGCGCCAGCAGCCCTGGGGCGGCCTTAGCGGCCAGCTCCTACGAGCAGTACTTC. The V call is TRBV5-1, the J call TRBJ2-7, with a tentative D call TRBD2 (6 bases). Germline V lookup: CDR1 SGHRS, CDR2 YFSETQ. The germline V and J ends were trimmed by 4 bases and 0 bases, with 23 bases remaining between them. The CDR3 extends over 18 amino acids.

As to this clone: This specimen includes other DNA sequences encoding the same CDR3. CDR3 DNA sequence: TGTGCCAGCAGCGGACAGGGAAGCTCCTACAATGAGCAGTTCTTC. Protein sequence: CASSGQGSSYNEQFF. The chain carries TRBV9 and TRBJ2-1; 7 nucleotides align to TRBD1. The J segment lost 0 bases and the V segment lost 3 bases, leaving 3 bases of the junction unmatched. Germline values: CDR1 SGDLS, CDR2 YYNGEE. This CDR3 spans 15 amino acids.

The chain joins TRBV19 to TRBJ1-5; D gene ambiguous. The germline gives CDR1 LNHDA, CDR2 SQIVND (reference sequence). Trimming left V 4 bases short and J 3 bases short, with 16 bases between. The length of the CDR3 is 16 residues. CDR3 nucleotides: TGTGCCAGTAGTACGCCGGGAACGGGTTACAATCAGCCCCAGCATTTT. It is translated as CASSTPGTGYNQPQHF.

V gene TRBV21-1 combines with J gene TRBJ2-1; the listed D gene, TRBD1, was not tested against the DNA. TRBV21-1 is shown as a pseudogene. The CDR3 is 18 amino acids. The CDR3 nucleotides read TGTGCCAGCAGCAAGGAGAACAGGGGTTTCGTCAAATCAAATGAGCAGTTCTTC. Translating gives CASSKENRGFVKSNEQFF.

This rearrangement joins TRBV15 to TRBJ2-3; D gene unclear. The CDR3 covers 15 residues. Trimming pared 0 bases from V and 0 bases from J, leaving 7 bases between. In germline, CDR1 is LNHNV, CDR2 YYDKDF (reference sequence). CDR3: CATSRDTVSTDTQYF. For the CDR3, the DNA is TGTGCCACCAGCAGAGATACGGTTAGCACAGATACGCAGTATTTT.

The V and J genes are TRBV6-5 and TRBJ1-4; no clear D gene. Germline V gene lookup returns CDR1 MNHEY and CDR2 SVGAGI. The length of the CDR3 is 14 residues. Between the trimmed V and J ends, which lost 6 bases and 3 bases, there was a span of 11 bases. The CDR3, as DNA: TGTGCCAGCAGCCGTTATCGGGCTAATGAAAAACTGTTTTTT. Its protein is CASSRYRANEKLFF.

The V gene is TRBV11-3, the J gene TRBJ2-1; D is ambiguous. The CDR3 consists of 13 residues. V lost 5 bases and J 0 bases, leaving 5 bases between the germline ends. Germline-derived CDR1 and CDR2 are SGHNT and YENEEA. DNA of the CDR3: TGTGCCAGCAGCCAGATCTCCTACAATGAGCAGTTCTTC. Its translation is CASSQISYNEQFF.

This clone has just one count. The chain carries TRBV9 and TRBJ2-2; 9 bases fit TRBD1. The ends lost 6 bases at V and 0 bases at J; junction bases unmatched: 3. Germline V lookup: CDR1 SGDLS, CDR2 YYNGEE. The CDR3 loop spans 15 amino acids. This CDR3 reads CASTDRGTNTGELFF. CDR3 sequence (DNA): TGTGCCAGCACCGACAGGGGGACGAACACCGGGGAGCTGTTTTTT.

This chain links TRBV5-1 with TRBJ1-1, with D maybe TRBD1 (6 bases). Germline loops: CDR1 SGHRS, CDR2 YFSETQ. With 4 bases removed from V and 3 bases from J, the gap between germline ends came to 16 bases. The CDR3 is 15 amino acids. CDR3 residues: CASSAEQGIYTEAFF. CDR3 sequence (DNA): TGCGCCAGCAGCGCCGAACAGGGAATATACACTGAAGCTTTCTTT.

This clone was detected only once. The rearrangement joins TRBV27 to TRBJ1-5; unclear D gene. V lost 0 bases and J lost 9, with 15 bases in between. This CDR3 contains 15 residues. Germline V lookup: CDR1 MNHEY, CDR2 SMNVEV (reference sequence). The CDR3 DNA sequence: TGTGCCAGCAGTTTATCCCCCGCGGCGGAAGGGCCCCAGCATTTT. It translates to CASSLSPAAEGPQHF.

This clone showed up just once. This rearrangement joins TRBV28 to TRBJ2-7, with TRBD2 matching 8 bases. Per germline, CDR1 MDHEN and CDR2 SYDVKM. This CDR3 is 13 amino acids long. The trim removed 6 bases at V and 5 bases at J, leaving 6 bases unmatched. In nucleotides, the CDR3 is TGTGCCAGCAGGACGGGAGGGCCCCACGAGCAGTACTTC. Translation gives CASRTGGPHEQYF.

The chain joins TRBV7-6 to TRBJ2-2; 13 bases are a match to TRBD2. Losses at the gene ends were 1 base for V and 4 bases for J; bases not matched to a gene: 6. Germline V gene data show CDR1 as SGHVS and CDR2 as FNYEAQ. This CDR3 contains 18 residues. CDR3 coding DNA: TGTGCCAGCAGCTTAGGACTAGCGGGGGGCTTGAGCACCGGGGAGCTGTTTTTT. Translating it yields CASSLGLAGGLSTGELFF.

The J gene is TRBJ1-1, the V gene TRBV18; perhaps TRBD1 as D (6 bases). This CDR3 contains 14 residues. In germline, CDR1 is KGHSH, CDR2 LQKENI. V was trimmed by 6 bases and J by 1 base, leaving 12 bases between them. As DNA, the CDR3 is TGTGCCAGCTCGCCGGACAGACAGAACACTGAAGCTTTCTTT. This encodes CASSPDRQNTEAFF.

This sequence joins TRBV5-1 and TRBJ2-2, with a weak D call TRBD1 (5 bases). This CDR3 has 14 residues. Trimming removed 4 bases at V and 1 base at J, with 8 bases between. Germline lookup yields CDR1 SGHRS and CDR2 YFSETQ. CDR3 nucleotides: TGCGCCAGCAGCATGCAGGGGAACACCGGGGAGCTGTTTTTT. Protein: CASSMQGNTGELFF.

The CDR3 DNA follows: TGCGCCAGCAGCTTGTCGGGTACTCAGCCCCAGCATTTT. Translating gives CASSLSGTQPQHF. The rearrangement joins TRBV5-1 to TRBJ1-5; D unresolved. The V gene lost 1 base and the J gene lost 6 bases, with 8 bases spanning the gap. The CDR3 is 13 residues long. Germline lookup yields CDR1 SGHRS and CDR2 YFSETQ.

This clone was counted a single time. J is TRBJ2-7 and V is TRBV12-5; the match to TRBD1 covers 9 bases. The CDR3 contains 13 residues. Looked up from germline, CDR1 is LGHNT and CDR2 is FRNRAP. J was trimmed by 13 bases and V by 3 bases; bases with no gene match: 10. The CDR3 nucleotides read TGTGCTAGTGGTTTCCGGGACAGGGCGTCGTCCTACTTC. Its translation: CASGFRDRASSYF.

The rearrangement links TRBV25-1 to TRBJ1-1; possible D gene TRBD1, 5 bases. Germline V gives CDR1 MGHDK, CDR2 SYGVNS. Trimming cost V 6 bases and J 4 bases, with 21 bases left between them. The CDR3 has 16 amino acids. The CDR3 sequence: CASSERAGPGSTEAFF. The CDR3, as DNA: TGTGCCAGCAGCGAACGGGCGGGGCCAGGGTCCACTGAAGCTTTCTTT. The full variable domain, completed using reference TRBV25-1 and TRBJ1-1, is EADIYQTPRYLVIGTGKKITLECSQTMGHDKMYWYQQDPGMELHLIHYSYGVNSTEKGDLSSESTVSRIRTEHFPLTLESARPSHTSQYLCASSERAGPGSTEAFFGQGTRLTVV.

This sequence joins TRBV29-1 and TRBJ1-2, with no clear D. V dropped 0 bases and J dropped 4 bases, with 15 bases sitting between them. CDR1 is SQVTM, CDR2 ANQGSEA, per germline. The CDR3 runs 15 residues. The DNA of the CDR3 is TGCAGCGTTGAAGAGTATGCGGGAGGCCGCTATGGCTACACCTTC. This codes for CSVEEYAGGRYGYTF. Full variable domain (missing parts from reference TRBV29-1 and TRBJ1-2): SAVISQKPSRDICQRGTSLTIQCQVDSQVTMMFWYRQQPGQSLTLIATANQGSEATYESGFVIDKFPISRPNLTFSTLTVSNMSPEDSSIYLCSVEEYAGGRYGYTFGSGTRLTVV.

The CDR3 sequence is CASSLDPSGELFF. CDR3 DNA sequence: TGCGCCAGCAGCTTGGATCCCTCCGGGGAGCTGTTTTTT. The chain couples TRBV5-1 to TRBJ2-2; D gene ambiguous. V lost 0 bases, J lost 6 bases, and 6 bases lay in between. The CDR3 consists of 13 residues. Germline assignment: CDR1 SGHRS and CDR2 YFSETQ.

The chain combines TRBV24-1 with TRBJ2-5, with D possibly matching TRBD2 (7 bases). V lost 5 bases, J lost 0 bases, and 12 bases lay in between. Germline V gene lookup returns CDR1 KGHDR and CDR2 SFDVKD. This CDR3 is 15 amino acids long. CDR3 in amino acids: CATSVGEGDQETQYF. CDR3 bases: TGTGCCACCAGTGTCGGGGAGGGGGACCAAGAGACCCAGTACTTC.

The rearrangement joins TRBV5-6 to TRBJ1-1; D is uncertain. The CDR3 runs 11 residues. Germline values: CDR1 SGHDT, CDR2 YYEEEE. V was pared by 4 bases and J by 1 base, with 2 bases between. CDR3 sequence (DNA): TGTGCCAGCAGCCAGAACACTGAAGCTTTCTTT. Protein product: CASSQNTEAFF.

This chain joins TRBV7-6 and TRBJ2-6; D may be TRBD1 (5 bases). Germline V gives CDR1 SGHVS, CDR2 FNYEAQ. V lost 1 base and J 2 bases, leaving 6 bases between the germline ends. CDR3 length: 15 residues. The CDR3 loop is CASSLDRTGANVLTF. CDR3 DNA: TGTGCCAGCAGCTTAGACAGGACTGGGGCCAACGTCCTGACTTTC.

This sequence joins TRBV18 and TRBJ1-3; 7 nucleotides agree with TRBD1. This CDR3 region has 16 residues. V lost 1 base to trimming and J lost 0 bases; unmatched junction nucleotides: 3. CDR1 is KGHSH and CDR2 is LQKENI in the germline V gene. CDR3 nucleotide sequence: TGTGCCAGCTCACCACAGGGACAGAGCTCTGGAAACACCATATATTTT. Its translation is CASSPQGQSSGNTIYF.

V gene TRBV10-3 combines with J gene TRBJ2-1, with TRBD2 matching 8 bases. CDR1 and CDR2 (germline): ENHRY, SYGVKD. The V and J ends lost 6 bases and 6 bases, in that order; junction bases with no gene match: 13. The CDR3 is 16 amino acids. The CDR3 nucleotides read TGTGCCATCAGGGGAGTGGAAGCGGGGGAACTCAATGAGCAGTTCTTC. This sequence encodes CAIRGVEAGELNEQFF.

The chain combines TRBV25-1 with TRBJ1-2; D may be TRBD1 (5 bases). The V end was cut by 6 bases, the J end by 2 bases, with 10 bases between. The CDR3 sequence is 13 residues long. Germline loops: CDR1 MGHDK, CDR2 SYGVNS. The CDR3 loop reads CASRVDSNYGYTF. CDR3 in DNA: TGTGCCAGCAGGGTAGACAGCAACTATGGCTACACCTTC.